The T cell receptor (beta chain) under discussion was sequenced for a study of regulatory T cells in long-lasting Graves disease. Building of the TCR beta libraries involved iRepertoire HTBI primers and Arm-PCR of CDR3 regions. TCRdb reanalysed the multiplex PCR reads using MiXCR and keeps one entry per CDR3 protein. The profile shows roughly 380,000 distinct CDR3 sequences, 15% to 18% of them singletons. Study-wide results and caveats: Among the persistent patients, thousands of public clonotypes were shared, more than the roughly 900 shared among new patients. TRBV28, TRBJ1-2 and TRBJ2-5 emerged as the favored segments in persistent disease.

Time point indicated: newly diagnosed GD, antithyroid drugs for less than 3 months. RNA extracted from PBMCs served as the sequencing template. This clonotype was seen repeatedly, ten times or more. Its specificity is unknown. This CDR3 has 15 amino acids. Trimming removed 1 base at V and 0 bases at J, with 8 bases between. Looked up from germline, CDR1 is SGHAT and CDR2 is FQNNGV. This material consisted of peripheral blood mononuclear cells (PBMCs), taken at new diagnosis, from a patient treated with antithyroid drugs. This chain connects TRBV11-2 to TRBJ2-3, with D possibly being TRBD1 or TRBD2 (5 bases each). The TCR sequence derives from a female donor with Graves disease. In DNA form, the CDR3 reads TGTGCCAGCAGCTTAGTGGGGGAAAGCACAGATACGCAGTATTTT. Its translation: CASSLVGESTDTQYF.